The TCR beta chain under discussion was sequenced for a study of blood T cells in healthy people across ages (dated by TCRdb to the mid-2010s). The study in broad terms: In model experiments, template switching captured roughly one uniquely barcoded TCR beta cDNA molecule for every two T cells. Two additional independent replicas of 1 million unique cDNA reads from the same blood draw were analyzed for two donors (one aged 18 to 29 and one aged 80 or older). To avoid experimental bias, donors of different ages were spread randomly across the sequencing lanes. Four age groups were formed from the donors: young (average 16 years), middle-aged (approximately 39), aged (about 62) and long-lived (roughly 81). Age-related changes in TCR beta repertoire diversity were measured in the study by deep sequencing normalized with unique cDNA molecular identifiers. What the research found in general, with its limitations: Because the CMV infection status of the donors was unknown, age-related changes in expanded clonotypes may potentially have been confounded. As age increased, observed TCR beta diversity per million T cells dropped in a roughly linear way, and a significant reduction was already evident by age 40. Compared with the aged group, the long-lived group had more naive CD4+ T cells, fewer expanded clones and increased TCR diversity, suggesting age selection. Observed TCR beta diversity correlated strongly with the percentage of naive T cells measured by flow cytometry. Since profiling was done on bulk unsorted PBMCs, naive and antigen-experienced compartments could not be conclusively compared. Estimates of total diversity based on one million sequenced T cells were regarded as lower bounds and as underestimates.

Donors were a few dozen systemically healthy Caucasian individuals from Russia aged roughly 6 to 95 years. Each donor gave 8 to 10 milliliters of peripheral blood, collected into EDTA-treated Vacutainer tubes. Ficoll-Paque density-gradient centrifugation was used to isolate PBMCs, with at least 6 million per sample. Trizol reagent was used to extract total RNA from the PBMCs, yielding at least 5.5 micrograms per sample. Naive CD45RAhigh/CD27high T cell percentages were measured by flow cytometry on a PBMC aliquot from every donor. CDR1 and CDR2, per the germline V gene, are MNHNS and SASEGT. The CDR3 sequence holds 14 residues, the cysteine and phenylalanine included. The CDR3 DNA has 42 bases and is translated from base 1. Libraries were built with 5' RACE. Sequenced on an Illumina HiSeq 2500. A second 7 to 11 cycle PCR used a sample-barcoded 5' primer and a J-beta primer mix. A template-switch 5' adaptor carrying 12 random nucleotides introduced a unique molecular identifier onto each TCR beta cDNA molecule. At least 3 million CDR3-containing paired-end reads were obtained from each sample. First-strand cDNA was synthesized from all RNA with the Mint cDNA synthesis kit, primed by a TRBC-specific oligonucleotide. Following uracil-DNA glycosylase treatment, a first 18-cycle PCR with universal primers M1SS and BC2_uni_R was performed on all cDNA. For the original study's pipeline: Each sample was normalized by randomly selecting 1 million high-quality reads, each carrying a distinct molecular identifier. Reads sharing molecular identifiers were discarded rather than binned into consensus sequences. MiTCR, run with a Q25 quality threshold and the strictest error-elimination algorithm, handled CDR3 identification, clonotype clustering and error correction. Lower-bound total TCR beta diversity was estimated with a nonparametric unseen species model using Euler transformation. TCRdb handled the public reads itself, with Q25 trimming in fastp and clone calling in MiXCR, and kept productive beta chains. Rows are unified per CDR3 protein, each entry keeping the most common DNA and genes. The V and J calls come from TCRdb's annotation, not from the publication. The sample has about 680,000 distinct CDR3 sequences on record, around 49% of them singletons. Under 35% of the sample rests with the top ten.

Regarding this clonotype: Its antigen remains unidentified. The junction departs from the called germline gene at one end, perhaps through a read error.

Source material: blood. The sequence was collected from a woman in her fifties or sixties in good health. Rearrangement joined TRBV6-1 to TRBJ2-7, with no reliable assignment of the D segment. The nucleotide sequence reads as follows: TGTGCCGGCAGTGAAGTCCCTTATTCCTACGAGCAGTACTTC. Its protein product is CAGSEVPYSYEQYF.